This T cell receptor (beta chain) was profiled in a study of human T cells and chemical hapten exposure. About the research overall: Weekly diphenylcyclopropenone doses were given to patients' scalps across the roughly 25-week study. Patch tests put 0.01% DPC on the upper back, and the results were checked at 6 days.

MiXCR, run by TCRdb on the RACE reads, gives a single entry per CDR3 protein. Of roughly 72,000 distinct CDR3 sequences in the sample, 10% were seen once. Described time point: patch test 1, 2 weeks after DPC sensitization. As to treatment: therapeutic diphenylcyclopropenone sensitization with weekly scalp DPC. CDR1 and CDR2 from the germline V gene are MNHNY and SVGAGI (reference sequence). The CDR3 covers 12 residues. V shed 4 bases, J shed 9 bases, and the junction held 5 bases outside the gene matches. The source was whole blood, collected in connection with sensitization to the hapten diphenylcyclopropenone (DPC). This chain uses TRBV6-6 with TRBJ1-1; TRBD1 aligns across 7 bases. This receptor was identified in a woman between 45 and 65 years old with alopecia areata. Some clones in this sample may be carry-over from other donors' samples. This CDR3 is CASSSGQAQAFF. In DNA form, the CDR3 reads TGTGCCAGCAGTTCCGGACAGGCCCAAGCTTTCTTT.